This record covers a single TCR beta chain. Its target is unknown. Germline trimming cut 0 bases from V and 3 bases from J; bases unmatched to any gene: 5. The germline V gene encodes CDR1 MNHEY and CDR2 SVGAGI. This CDR3 is 16 amino acids long. This entry comes from a study of OX40 agonist ivuxolimab in advanced cancers. Turning to the study itself: With ivuxolimab, an agonistic anti-OX40 (CD134) antibody, patients were treated. Cohort: 75% to 90% men, mean age approximately 64, aged about 23 to 79.

The data were produced by immunoSEQ multiplex PCR, yet TCRdb's version contains in-frame clones alone and is incomplete. The sample holds about 45,000 clones, about nine tenths seen once. Whole-study findings and limits: Mean expanded clone counts were higher in CD8+ than CD4+ T cells. At 0.1 to 3.0 mg/kg and by week 6, CD4+ and CD8+ T cells in the blood had expanded clonally.

This TCR derives from an adult with an advanced solid tumor such as melanoma, head and neck, liver or kidney cancer. The chain combines TRBV6-5 with TRBJ2-1; TRBD2 matches at 7 bases. The sequencing here drew on CD4+ or CD8+ T cells sorted from blood, taken in a trial of the OX40 agonist ivuxolimab. The CDR3 spells CASSYSLLADYNEQFF. CDR3 DNA sequence: TGTGCCAGCAGTTACTCCCTTCTAGCGGACTACAATGAGCAGTTCTTC.